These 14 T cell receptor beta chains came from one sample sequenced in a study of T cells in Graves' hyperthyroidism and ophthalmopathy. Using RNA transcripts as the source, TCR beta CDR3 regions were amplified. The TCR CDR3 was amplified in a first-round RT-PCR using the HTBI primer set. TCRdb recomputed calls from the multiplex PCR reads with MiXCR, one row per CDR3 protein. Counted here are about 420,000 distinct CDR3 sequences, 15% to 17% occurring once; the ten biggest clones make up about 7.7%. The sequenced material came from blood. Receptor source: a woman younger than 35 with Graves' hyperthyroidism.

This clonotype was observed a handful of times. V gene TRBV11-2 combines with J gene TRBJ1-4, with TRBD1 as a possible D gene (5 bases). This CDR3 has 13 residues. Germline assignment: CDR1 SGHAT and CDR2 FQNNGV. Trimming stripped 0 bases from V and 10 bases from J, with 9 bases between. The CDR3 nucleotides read TGTGCCAGCAGCTTAGATTTGGGACGAAAACTGTTTTTT. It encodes CASSLDLGRKLFF.

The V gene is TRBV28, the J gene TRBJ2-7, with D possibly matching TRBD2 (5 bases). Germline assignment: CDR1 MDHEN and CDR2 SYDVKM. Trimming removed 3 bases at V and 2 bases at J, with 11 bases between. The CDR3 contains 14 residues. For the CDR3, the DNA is TGTGCCAGCAGTTTTCCCGGGAACCCCTACGAGCAGTACTTC. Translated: CASSFPGNPYEQYF. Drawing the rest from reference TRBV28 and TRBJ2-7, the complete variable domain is DVKVTQSSRYLVKRTGEKVFLECVQDMDHENMFWYRQDPGLGLRLIYFSYDVKMKEKGDIPEGYSVSREKKERFSLILESASTNQTSMYLCASSFPGNPYEQYFGPGTRLTVT.

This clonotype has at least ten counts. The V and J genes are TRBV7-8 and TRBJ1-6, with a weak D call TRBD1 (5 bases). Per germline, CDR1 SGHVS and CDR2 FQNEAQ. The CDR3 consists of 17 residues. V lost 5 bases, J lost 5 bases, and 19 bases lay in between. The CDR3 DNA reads TGTGCCAGCAGCAACCGGGACCACTGGGCCCATAATTCACCCCTCCACTTT. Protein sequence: CASSNRDHWAHNSPLHF.

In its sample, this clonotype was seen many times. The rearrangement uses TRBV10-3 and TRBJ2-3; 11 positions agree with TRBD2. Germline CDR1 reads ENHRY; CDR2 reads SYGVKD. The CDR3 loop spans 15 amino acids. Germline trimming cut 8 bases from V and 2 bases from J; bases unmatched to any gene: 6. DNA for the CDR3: TGTGCCATCCGCCCGGGACTAGCGGACACAGATACGCAGTATTTT. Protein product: CAIRPGLADTDTQYF.

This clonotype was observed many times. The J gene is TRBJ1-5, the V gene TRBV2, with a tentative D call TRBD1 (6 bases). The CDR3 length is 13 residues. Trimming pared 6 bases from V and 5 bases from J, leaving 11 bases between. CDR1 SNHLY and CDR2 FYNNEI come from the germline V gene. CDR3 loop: CASRTGTDQPQHF. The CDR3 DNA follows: TGTGCCAGCAGAACAGGGACGGATCAGCCCCAGCATTTT.

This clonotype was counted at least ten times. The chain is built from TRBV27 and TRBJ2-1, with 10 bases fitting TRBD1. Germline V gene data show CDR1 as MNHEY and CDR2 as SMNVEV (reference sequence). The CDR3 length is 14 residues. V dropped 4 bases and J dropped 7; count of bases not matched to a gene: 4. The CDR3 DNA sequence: TGTGCCAGCAGTTCGGGACAGGGGAGGAATGAGCAGTTCTTC. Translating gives CASSSGQGRNEQFF.

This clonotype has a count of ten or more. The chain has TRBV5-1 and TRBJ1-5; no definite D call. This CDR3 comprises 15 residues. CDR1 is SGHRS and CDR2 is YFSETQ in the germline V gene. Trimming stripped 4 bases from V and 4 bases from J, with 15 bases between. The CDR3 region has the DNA TGCGCCAGCAGCCCCGGTCCGAGCGGTAATCAGCCCCAGCATTTT. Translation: CASSPGPSGNQPQHF.

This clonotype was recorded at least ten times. The CDR3, as DNA: TGTGCCTGGAGGATGAATTACCTTCAAGAGACCCAGTACTTC. Translated, it gives CAWRMNYLQETQYF. The rearrangement links TRBV30 to TRBJ2-5; D is ambiguous. The CDR3 consists of 14 residues. The V gene's germline CDR1 is GTSNPN and CDR2 SVGIG (reference sequence). The ends were cut back, 3 bases at V and 2 bases at J, with 13 bases in the middle.

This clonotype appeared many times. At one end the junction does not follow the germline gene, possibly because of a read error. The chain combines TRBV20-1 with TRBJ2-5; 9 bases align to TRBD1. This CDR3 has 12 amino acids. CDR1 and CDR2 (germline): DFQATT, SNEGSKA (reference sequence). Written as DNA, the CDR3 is TGCAGTGCCAGAGGGACAGGGGAGACCCAGTACTTC. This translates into CSARGTGETQYF.

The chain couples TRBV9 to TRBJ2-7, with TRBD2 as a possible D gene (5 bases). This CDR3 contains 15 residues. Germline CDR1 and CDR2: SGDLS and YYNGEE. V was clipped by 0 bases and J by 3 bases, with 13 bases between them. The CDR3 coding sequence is TGTGCCAGCAGCGTAGGAACTAGTTCCCTCTACGAGCAGTACTTC. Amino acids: CASSVGTSSLYEQYF.

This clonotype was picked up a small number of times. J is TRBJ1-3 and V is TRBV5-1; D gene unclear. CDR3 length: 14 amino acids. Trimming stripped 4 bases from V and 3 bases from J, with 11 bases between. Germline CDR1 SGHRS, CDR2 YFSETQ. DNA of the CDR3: TGCGCCAGCAGCCTTGACCCGGGTGGAAACACCATATATTTT. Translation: CASSLDPGGNTIYF.

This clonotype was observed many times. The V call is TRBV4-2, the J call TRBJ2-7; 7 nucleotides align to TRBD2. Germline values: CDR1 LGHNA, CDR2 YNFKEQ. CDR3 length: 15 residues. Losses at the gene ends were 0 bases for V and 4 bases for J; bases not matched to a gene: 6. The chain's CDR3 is CASSQDDGGWYEQYF. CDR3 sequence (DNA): TGTGCCAGCAGCCAAGATGACGGGGGGTGGTACGAGCAGTACTTC.

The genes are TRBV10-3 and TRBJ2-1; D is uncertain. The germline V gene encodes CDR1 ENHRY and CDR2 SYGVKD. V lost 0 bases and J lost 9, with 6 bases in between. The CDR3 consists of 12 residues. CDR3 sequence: CAISESGREQFF. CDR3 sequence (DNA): TGTGCCATCAGTGAGTCGGGTCGTGAGCAGTTCTTC.

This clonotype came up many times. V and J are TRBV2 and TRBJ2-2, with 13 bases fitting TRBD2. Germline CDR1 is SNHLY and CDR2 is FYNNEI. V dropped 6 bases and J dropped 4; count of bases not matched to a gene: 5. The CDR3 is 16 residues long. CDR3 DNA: TGTGCCAGCAGGGCACTAGCGGGAGGGTCCACCGGGGAGCTGTTTTTT. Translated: CASRALAGGSTGELFF.